Sequencing of this T cell receptor beta chain was carried out in a study of human T cells and chemical hapten exposure. Study information: 0.01% DPC was applied to the upper back in patch tests, which were read at 6 days. General observations from the study: Given that the donors had alopecia, their immune response may differ from that seen in healthy people. Expanded TCRs created a significantly greater count of big CDR3 similarity clusters than controls did.

The V gene end was trimmed by 7 bases and the J gene end by 0 bases; junction bases not matched to a gene: 3. Germline-derived CDR1 and CDR2 are MGHRA and YSYEKL. CDR3 length: 15 residues. TCRdb reprocessed the RACE reads with MiXCR, giving one entry per CDR3 protein. The table has nearly 350,000 distinct CDR3 sequences, around 6.9% seen once. This clonotype has more than one count but fewer than ten. Its cognate antigen is unknown. The sample's time point: patch test 1, 2 weeks after DPC sensitization. Documented treatment: therapeutic diphenylcyclopropenone sensitization with weekly scalp DPC. The TCR comes from a woman aged 18-35 years with alopecia areata. Some clones in this sample may be carry-over from other donors' samples. The specimen was whole blood, collected in connection with sensitization to the hapten diphenylcyclopropenone (DPC). The chain has TRBV4-1 and TRBJ2-2; 9 bases align to TRBD2. CDR3 coding DNA: TGCGCCAGCAATCCTAGCGGGGCGAACACCGGGGAGCTGTTTTTT. This translates into CASNPSGANTGELFF.